This T cell receptor beta chain was observed in a study of CD8 T cells in ankylosing spondylitis. CDR1 and CDR2 from the germline V gene are LNHNV and YYDKDF (reference sequence). Trimming pared 5 bases from V and 7 bases from J, leaving 15 bases between. The CDR3 is 15 residues long. TCRdb re-analysed the 5' RACE reads in MiXCR, keeping a single row per CDR3 protein. The data contain about 150,000 distinct CDR3 sequences, 40% to 50% of them singletons. This receptor was identified in a male donor with ankylosing spondylitis. The sequencing input was synovial fluid, either unsorted or a sorted T cell fraction (not recorded which). The chain couples TRBV15 to TRBJ1-6, with D uncertain. The CDR3 loop reads CATSSRGPWNSPLHF. CDR3 nucleotide sequence: TGTGCCACCAGCTCAAGAGGCCCTTGGAATTCACCCCTCCACTTT.